These 16 T cell receptor beta chains were all obtained from the same sample, sequenced in a study of PD-L1 blockade in urothelial cancer. The data were produced by immunoSEQ multiplex PCR, yet TCRdb's version contains in-frame clones alone and is incomplete. The sample shows around 69,000 clones, approximately 89% of them seen only once. Time point here: peripheral blood 6 weeks after treatment start. This sample comprised PBMCs, obtained around atezolizumab (anti-PD-L1) treatment. These receptors were taken from an elderly woman with urothelial cancer.

This rearrangement joins TRBV18 to TRBJ1-1; no reliable D call. This CDR3 has 12 amino acids. Germline V gives CDR1 KGHSH, CDR2 LQKENI. V was clipped by 2 bases and J by 7 bases, with 8 bases between them. The CDR3 sequence is CASSPSQIEAFF. The CDR3 DNA reads as TGTGCCAGCTCACCAAGTCAGATTGAAGCTTTCTTT.

CDR3 residues: CARRQEYGEQFF. CDR3 DNA sequence: TGTGCCCGCCGGCAGGAATACGGTGAGCAGTTCTTC. The rearrangement joins TRBV30 to TRBJ2-1; D gene ambiguous. Trimming took off 8 bases at V and 9 bases at J, with 17 bases between the two ends. The CDR3 is 12 amino acids. Per germline, CDR1 GTSNPN and CDR2 SVGIG (reference sequence).

This chain joins TRBV30 and TRBJ2-7; maybe TRBD1 (6 bases). The V gene's germline CDR1 is GTSNPN and CDR2 SVGIG (reference sequence). The CDR3 contains 13 residues. Trimming removed 0 bases from V and 6 bases from J, with 12 bases in between. The CDR3 protein is CAWSVPGAGEQYF. The CDR3 DNA follows: TGTGCCTGGAGTGTACCAGGGGCGGGCGAGCAGTACTTC.

J is TRBJ2-3 and V is TRBV27; 7 positions agree with TRBD1. J gave up 2 bases and V 8 bases, and 10 bases lay outside the gene matches. This CDR3 region has 15 residues. Germline V gene lookup returns CDR1 MNHEY and CDR2 SMNVEV (reference sequence). The CDR3 coding sequence is TGTGCCAGCCATAAAGGGGGCGGACCCACAGATACGCAGTATTTT. This gives the protein CASHKGGGPTDTQYF.

This chain links TRBV30 with TRBJ2-1; TRBD2 agrees at 9 bases. The CDR3 contains 14 residues. Looked up from germline, CDR1 is GTSNPN and CDR2 is SVGIG (reference sequence). The V segment lost 3 bases and the J segment 5 bases; nucleotides outside the gene matches: 5. For the CDR3, the DNA is TGTGCCTGGAGCCTCGGACTAGCGAACAATGAGCAGTTCTTC. Protein: CAWSLGLANNEQFF. The full variable domain, with the rest looked up from reference TRBV30 and TRBJ2-1, is SQTIHQWPATLVQPVGSPLSLECTVEGTSNPNLYWYRQAAGRGLQLLFYSVGIGQISSEVPQNLSASRPQDRQFILSSKKLLLSDSGFYLCAWSLGLANNEQFFGPGTRLTVL.

The rearrangement uses TRBV15 and TRBJ2-5; D gene ambiguous. The CDR3 is made up of 11 amino acids. The V end was cut by 5 bases, the J end by 5 bases, with 6 bases between. CDR1 is LNHNV and CDR2 is YYDKDF in the germline V gene (reference sequence). CDR3 sequence (DNA): TGTGCCACCAGCCGGTGGGAGACCCAGTACTTC. Translation gives CATSRWETQYF.

The chain couples TRBV7-2 to TRBJ2-1, with 8 nucleotides matching TRBD1. The CDR3 is 15 amino acids. V lost 1 base, J lost 9 bases, and 8 bases stayed unmatched. The germline V gene has CDR1 SGHTA and CDR2 FQGNSA. CDR3 DNA: TGTGCCAGCAGCTTAGTCGGGACAGGATACGGTGAGCAGTTCTTC. Translating gives CASSLVGTGYGEQFF.

The rearrangement links TRBV10-1 to TRBJ1-1, with D possibly being TRBD1 (5 bases). Germline loops: CDR1 WNHNN, CDR2 SYGVQD (reference sequence). V lost 2 bases to trimming and J lost 0 bases, with 19 bases between them. There are 18 residues in the CDR3. The CDR3 region has the DNA TGCGCCAGCAGTGAGCGACCCCGGGACTATCGTATGAACACTGAAGCTTTCTTT. Residues: CASSERPRDYRMNTEAFF.

This chain uses TRBV27 with TRBJ1-1, with TRBD1 matching 7 bases. Germline trimming cut 6 bases from V and 0 bases from J; bases unmatched to any gene: 7. From germline, CDR1 is MNHEY and CDR2 SMNVEV (reference sequence). The CDR3 consists of 15 residues. The CDR3 protein is CASSGDRKMNTEAFF. In DNA form, the CDR3 reads TGTGCCAGCAGCGGGGACAGAAAAATGAACACTGAAGCTTTCTTT.

The chain employs TRBV9 and TRBJ1-2, with 7 bases fitting TRBD1. Unmatched junction bases numbered 11, after V lost 3 bases and J lost 6 bases. This CDR3 region has 15 residues. Germline CDR1 is SGDLS and CDR2 is YYNGEE. Here the CDR3 reads CASSARPSGGDGYTF. CDR3 DNA sequence: TGTGCCAGCAGCGCCCGACCCTCAGGGGGTGATGGCTACACCTTC.

CDR3 amino acids: CASSDRRGGDSEQYF. DNA for the CDR3: TGTGCCAGCAGTGATAGAAGGGGTGGGGACTCCGAGCAGTACTTC. The chain employs TRBV25-1 and TRBJ2-7, with a tentative D call TRBD2 (6 bases). The CDR3 covers 15 residues. Between the trimmed V and J ends, which lost 3 bases and 6 bases, there was a span of 18 bases. Germline lookup yields CDR1 MGHDK and CDR2 SYGVNS.

This clone appeared once. The gene calls are TRBV4-1 and TRBJ2-1; 9 bases align to TRBD2. J lost 5 bases, V lost 1 base, and 9 bases had no gene match. The germline V gene has CDR1 MGHRA and CDR2 YSYEKL. The CDR3 consists of 17 residues. CDR3 loop: CASSQGTREGRNNEQFF. The CDR3 nucleotides read TGCGCCAGCAGCCAAGGTACGCGGGAGGGCCGGAACAATGAGCAGTTCTTC.

This rearrangement joins TRBV6-1 to TRBJ1-5; D is undetermined. Germline values: CDR1 MNHNS, CDR2 SASEGT. The CDR3 has 14 residues. With 3 bases removed from V and 5 bases from J, the gap between germline ends came to 11 bases. The CDR3, as DNA: TGTGCCAGCAGTGAGACTAATGGAGATCAGCCCCAGCATTTT. Protein product: CASSETNGDQPQHF.

The chain links TRBV7-8 to TRBJ2-1; 10 nucleotides align to TRBD2. V shed 5 bases, J shed 9 bases, and the junction held 10 bases outside the gene matches. Germline CDR1 SGHVS, CDR2 FQNEAQ. The CDR3 is made up of 15 amino acids. Here the CDR3 reads CASSLQREGQGEQFF. In nucleotides, the CDR3 is TGTGCCAGCAGCCTTCAGCGGGAGGGGCAAGGTGAGCAGTTCTTC.

V gene TRBV18 combines with J gene TRBJ2-2, with unresolved D. The germline gives CDR1 KGHSH, CDR2 LQKENI. This CDR3 is built from 12 residues. Trimming took off 3 bases at V and 8 bases at J, with 7 bases between the two ends. In nucleotides, the CDR3 is TGTGCCAGCTCACCCACAGAGGGGGAGCTGTTTTTT. Protein product: CASSPTEGELFF.

The chain couples TRBV10-1 to TRBJ1-2; D is uncertain. Germline-derived CDR1 and CDR2 are WNHNN and SYGVQD (reference sequence). This CDR3 spans 13 amino acids. V lost 6 bases, J lost 8 bases, and 16 bases lay in between. CDR3 in DNA: TGCGCCAGCAGCGCCCACGAAGCTGAAGGCTACACCTTC. It is translated as CASSAHEAEGYTF.